This TCR beta chain is from a study of early T cells in non-severe SARS-CoV-2 infection. Study-level information: Bulk RNA taken from unsorted whole blood was sequenced, leaving chains unpaired. General study points: Database matching using VDJdb favored anti-spike CD8 responses, with private and CD4 specificities left missing.

The library protocol tagged individual cDNA molecules with unique molecular identifiers. TCRdb recomputed calls from the 5' RACE reads with MiXCR, one row per CDR3 protein. This sample yields 75,000 or so distinct CDR3 sequences, of which approximately 12% are seen a single time; 5% to 7.5% belongs to the top ten. In germline, CDR1 is SGHTA, CDR2 FQGNSA. The CDR3 has 15 residues. The trim removed 0 bases at V and 4 bases at J, leaving 4 bases unmatched. On this clonotype: What it recognizes is unknown.

The sequencing sample was made of whole blood. The sequence came from an adult who was a healthcare worker with PCR-confirmed SARS-CoV-2 infection or an uninfected control (not recorded which). The chain uses TRBV7-2 and TRBJ2-3, with 7 bases identical to TRBD2. The CDR3: CASSLASGLSDTQYF. CDR3 nucleotide sequence: TGTGCCAGCAGCTTAGCTAGCGGGTTGTCAGATACGCAGTATTTT.